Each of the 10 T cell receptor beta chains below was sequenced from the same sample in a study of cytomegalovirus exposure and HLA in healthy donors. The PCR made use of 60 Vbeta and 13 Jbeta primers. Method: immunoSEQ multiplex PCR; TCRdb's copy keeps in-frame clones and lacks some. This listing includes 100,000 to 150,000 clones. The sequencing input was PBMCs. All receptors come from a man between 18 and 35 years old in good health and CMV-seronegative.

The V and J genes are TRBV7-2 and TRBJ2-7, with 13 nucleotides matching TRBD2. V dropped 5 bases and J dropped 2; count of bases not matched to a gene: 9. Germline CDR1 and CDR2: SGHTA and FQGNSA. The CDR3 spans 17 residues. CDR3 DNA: TGTGCCAGCAGCCCGGGACTAGCGGGGTCCGCCACCTACGAGCAGTACTTC. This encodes CASSPGLAGSATYEQYF.

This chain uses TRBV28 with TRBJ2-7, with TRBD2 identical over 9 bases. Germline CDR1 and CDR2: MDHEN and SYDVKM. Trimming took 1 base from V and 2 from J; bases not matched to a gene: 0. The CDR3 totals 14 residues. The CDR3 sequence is CASSLSSGTYEQYF. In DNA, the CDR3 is TGTGCCAGCAGTTTATCTAGCGGGACCTACGAGCAGTACTTC.

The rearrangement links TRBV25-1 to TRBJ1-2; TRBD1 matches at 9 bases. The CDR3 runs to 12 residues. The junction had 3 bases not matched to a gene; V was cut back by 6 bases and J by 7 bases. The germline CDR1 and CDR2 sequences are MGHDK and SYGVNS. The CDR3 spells CASRDRGSGYTF. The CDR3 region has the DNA TGTGCCAGCAGGGACAGGGGATCTGGCTACACCTTC.

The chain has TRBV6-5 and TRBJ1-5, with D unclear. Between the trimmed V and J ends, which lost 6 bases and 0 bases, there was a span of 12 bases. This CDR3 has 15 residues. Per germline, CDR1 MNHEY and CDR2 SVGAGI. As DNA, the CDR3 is TGTGCCAGCAGACGGGGTAGCGGTAGCAATCAGCCCCAGCATTTT. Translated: CASRRGSGSNQPQHF.

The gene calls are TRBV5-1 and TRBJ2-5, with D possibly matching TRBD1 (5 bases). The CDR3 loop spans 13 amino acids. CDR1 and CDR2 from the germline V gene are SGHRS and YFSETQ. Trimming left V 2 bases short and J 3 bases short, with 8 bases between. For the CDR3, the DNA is TGCGCCAGCAGCTTTCAGGGTAAAGAGACCCAGTACTTC. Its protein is CASSFQGKETQYF.

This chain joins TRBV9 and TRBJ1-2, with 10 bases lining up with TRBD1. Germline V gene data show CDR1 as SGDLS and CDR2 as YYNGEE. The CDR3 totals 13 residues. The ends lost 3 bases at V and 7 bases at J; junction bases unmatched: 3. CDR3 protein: CASSARQGAGYTF. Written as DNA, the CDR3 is TGTGCCAGCAGCGCCCGACAGGGGGCTGGCTACACCTTC.

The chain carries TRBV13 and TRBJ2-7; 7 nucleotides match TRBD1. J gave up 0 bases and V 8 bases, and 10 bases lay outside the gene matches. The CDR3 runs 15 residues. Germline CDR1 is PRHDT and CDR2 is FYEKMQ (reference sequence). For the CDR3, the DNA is TGTGCCAGCCGGCTTGGGACAGAGAGCTCCTACGAGCAGTACTTC. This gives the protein CASRLGTESSYEQYF. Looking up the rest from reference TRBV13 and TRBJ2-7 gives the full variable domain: AAGVIQSPRHLIKEKRETATLKCYPIPRHDTVYWYQQGPGQDPQFLISFYEKMQSDKGSIPDRFSAQQFSDYHSELNMSSLELGDSALYFCASRLGTESSYEQYFGPGTRLTVT.

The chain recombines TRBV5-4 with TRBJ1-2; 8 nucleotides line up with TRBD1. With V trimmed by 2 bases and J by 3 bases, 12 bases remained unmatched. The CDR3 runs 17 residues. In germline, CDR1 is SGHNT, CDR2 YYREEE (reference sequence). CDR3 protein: CASSLFDRGDFDYGYTF. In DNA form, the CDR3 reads TGTGCCAGCAGCTTATTTGACAGGGGCGACTTCGACTATGGCTACACCTTC.

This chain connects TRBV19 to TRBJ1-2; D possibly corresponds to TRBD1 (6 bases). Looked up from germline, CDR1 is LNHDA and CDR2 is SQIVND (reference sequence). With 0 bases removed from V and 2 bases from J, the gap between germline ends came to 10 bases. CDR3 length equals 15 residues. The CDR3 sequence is CASSIEGAGNYGYTF. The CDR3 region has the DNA TGTGCCAGTAGTATAGAGGGGGCAGGCAACTATGGCTACACCTTC.

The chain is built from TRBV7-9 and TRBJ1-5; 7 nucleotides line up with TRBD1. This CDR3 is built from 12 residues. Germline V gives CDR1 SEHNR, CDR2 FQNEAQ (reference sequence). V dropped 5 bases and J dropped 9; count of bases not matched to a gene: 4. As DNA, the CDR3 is TGTGCCAGCAGCCCCCAGGGGGGGCCCCAGCATTTT. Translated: CASSPQGGPQHF.